These T cell receptor beta chains were read from a single sample in a study of blood T cells in healthy people across ages. TCRdb reanalysed the 5' RACE reads using MiXCR and keeps one entry per CDR3 protein. This sample has hundreds of thousands of distinct CDR3 sequences, with around a quarter found just once. These data were also filed under a second study, of T cells of mothers and their children.

The sequenced sample was blood. Receptors were obtained from a boy aged 5-17 years in good health. Both conserved end residues are part of each CDR3. The order of the fields is CDR3 protein, V gene.

CASSSAIYEQYF,TRBV7-6
CASSHRTGELFF,TRBV4-3
CASSPPLQGPNEQFF,TRBV18
CASSFWDRETQYF,TRBV12-3/TRBV12-4
CASRPGDLSYEQYF,TRBV12-3/TRBV12-4
CASSYSRGQYEQFF,TRBV6-5
CASSYPGLAGVIGRYEQYF,TRBV6-2/TRBV6-3
CASSLRDGSSQETQYF,TRBV12-3/TRBV12-4
CSVTGTGGGYTF,TRBV29-1
CASSPVTSGITTSYEQYF,TRBV12-3/TRBV12-4
CASSQVGRTMATSTDTQYF,TRBV4-2
CSVDSGIANTGELFF,TRBV29-1
CSVGQGGQETQYF,TRBV29-1
CASSFQGGEETQYF,TRBV7-2
CASSRSPGQDNQPQHF,TRBV4-1
CSAAGDYITDTQYF,TRBV20-1
CASSQEIQGTFNEQYF,TRBV3-1
CATSATNSNQPQHF,TRBV24-1
CASSQERWRVDSYEQYF,TRBV3-1
CASSFGTIAKNIQYF,TRBV28
CASKSGLGTGELFF,TRBV5-1
CASSLGQGGDQPQHF,TRBV12-3/TRBV12-4
CASSFRGPTDTQYF,TRBV28
CASSTSAGPDTQYF,TRBV19
CSVEQGAYGYTF,TRBV29-1
CATRSRDRGLYEQYF,TRBV28
CASSHSGTGGSGYTF,TRBV4-1
CSALETSYNEQFF,TRBV29-1
CASHEINEQFF,TRBV5-5
CASSLDWGSGANVLTF,TRBV7-8
CASSYIAGGSGVGELFF,TRBV6-5
CSGGLAGGSYEQFF,TRBV29-1
CSVEEGLYYGYTF,TRBV29-1
CASSLALGRLNEQFF,TRBV5-1
CASRPGLPTGELFF,TRBV6-2/TRBV6-3
CASSPQDRGGEQYF,TRBV3-1
CASSYSTRDRVKSTDTQYF,TRBV6-5
CSASLAGGLGETQYF,TRBV20-1
CSARGGNNEKLFF,TRBV29-1
CASSPSVADGYTF,TRBV5-1
CASRHSGRQTGELFF,TRBV11-1
CASSKKQAGPSSYNEQFF,TRBV21-1
CASSRMAEQLF,TRBV12-3/TRBV12-4
CASSLGQGVTDEQFF,TRBV7-6
CASSDGRSSGANVLTF,TRBV6-6
CASSYRGGETQYF,TRBV6-6
CASSSTRGNEKLFF,TRBV7-9
CASTTQGPLSEQFF,TRBV7-2
CTRDRGNYGYTF,TRBV20-1
CASSVDGTPYEKLFF,TRBV9
CASSGALDNEQFF,TRBV7-8
CASSPTGKNTEAFF,TRBV3-1
CASSQWDSHASGELFF,TRBV4-1
CASSLGEGIRNTEAFF,TRBV5-5
CASSPFMNTEAFF,TRBV11-3